Presented here are 17 T cell receptor beta chains from one specimen sequenced in a study of cytomegalovirus exposure and HLA in healthy donors (dated 2017 in TCRdb). The library was generated by the immunoSEQ multiplex PCR assay. For the multiplex PCR, a mixture combining 60 forward primers for TCR Vbeta segments and 13 reverse primers for TCR Jbeta segments was used. Entries here come from immuneACCESS through TCRdb and include only in-frame sequences with V and J called. Some clones fail to appear in such tables; in the studies checked, an unresolved V gene covers under half of the shortfall, and the cause of the remainder is unknown. This sample comprises under 150,000 clones, 82% of them detected only once. Together, the top ten hold approximately 2.6% of the sample. Sequenced: PBMCs. The receptors come from a boy between 2 and 10 years old in good health and CMV-seronegative.

The rearrangement links TRBV5-4 to TRBJ2-7, with a tentative D call TRBD1 (5 bases). The CDR3 spans 16 residues. Trimming took off 4 bases at V and 3 bases at J, with 20 bases between the two ends. In germline, CDR1 is SGHNT, CDR2 YYREEE (reference sequence). As DNA, the CDR3 is TGTGCCAGCAGCCGAGAGGCCTCTGGCCAGGGCTACGAGCAGTACTTC. This translates into CASSREASGQGYEQYF.

This sequence joins TRBV4-2 and TRBJ1-3; 7 bases line up with TRBD1. The J segment lost 0 bases and the V segment lost 4 bases, leaving 6 bases of the junction unmatched. This CDR3 has 16 residues. The V gene's germline CDR1 is LGHNA and CDR2 YNFKEQ. CDR3 DNA: TGTGCCAGCAGCCCGCGGACAGGCATCTCTGGAAACACCATATATTTT. Translation: CASSPRTGISGNTIYF.

This chain joins TRBV6-6 and TRBJ2-5; 9 bases map to TRBD2. CDR1 and CDR2 (germline): MNHNY, SVGAGI (reference sequence). V shed 2 bases and J 5 bases; nucleotides not matched to a gene: 9. This CDR3 comprises 16 residues. The CDR3 bases are TGTGCCAGCAGTTACCCCGGGGTAGCGGGGGTGGAGACCCAGTACTTC. Translated, it gives CASSYPGVAGVETQYF.

In its sample, this clone was seen a few times. The chain combines TRBV13 with TRBJ2-2, with D possibly being TRBD2 (5 bases). V was pared by 0 bases and J by 0 bases, with 8 bases between. Germline V gene lookup returns CDR1 PRHDT and CDR2 FYEKMQ (reference sequence). The CDR3 runs 16 residues. DNA for the CDR3: TGTGCCAGCAGCTTAGGGGACTTCGCGAACACCGGGGAGCTGTTTTTT. This translates into CASSLGDFANTGELFF.

This chain uses TRBV4-1 with TRBJ2-5; tentatively, D is TRBD2 (6 bases). The CDR3 loop spans 14 amino acids. Trimming stripped 6 bases from V and 2 bases from J, with 13 bases between. The germline V gene has CDR1 MGHRA and CDR2 YSYEKL. CDR3 region: CASSPTSGQETQYF. CDR3 bases: TGCGCCAGCAGTCCGACTAGTGGGCAAGAGACCCAGTACTTC.

Comments on this clone: A read error may produce the germline difference seen at one junction end. The chain combines TRBV27 with TRBJ2-3; 8 bases are shared with TRBD2. This CDR3 spans 15 amino acids. Germline V lookup: CDR1 MNHEY, CDR2 SMNVEV (reference sequence). CDR3 in DNA: TGTGCCAGCAGTTTATTAGCGGGGCGCACAGATACGCGGTATTTT. Residues: CASSLLAGRTDTRYF.

On this clone itself: One end of the junction fails to match germline, which may point to a read error. V gene TRBV7-9 combines with J gene TRBJ2-1, with TRBD2 matching over 10 bases. In germline, CDR1 is SEHNR, CDR2 FQNEAQ (reference sequence). This CDR3 spans 16 amino acids. CDR3 coding DNA: TGTTCCAGCAGCCAGGCACTAGCGGGATTAGACAATGAGCAGTTCTTC. This translates into CSSSQALAGLDNEQFF.

This sequence joins TRBV9 and TRBJ2-2; 9 bases are a match to TRBD1. CDR3 length: 16 residues. The trim removed 4 bases at V and 0 bases at J, leaving 4 bases unmatched. The germline CDR1 and CDR2 sequences are SGDLS and YYNGEE. CDR3 protein: CASSSWTGANTGELFF. The CDR3 nucleotides are TGTGCCAGCAGCTCGTGGACAGGGGCGAACACCGGGGAGCTGTTTTTT. The variable domain in full, with the rest retrieved from reference TRBV9 and TRBJ2-2, is DSGVTQTPKHLITATGQRVTLRCSPRSGDLSVYWYQQSLDQGLQFLIQYYNGEERAKGNILERFSAQQFPDLHSELNLSSLELGDSALYFCASSSWTGANTGELFFGEGSRLTVL.

V is TRBV9 and J is TRBJ1-3; D unclear. Trimming removed 3 bases from V and 0 bases from J, with 4 bases in between. This CDR3 comprises 13 residues. CDR1 and CDR2 (germline): SGDLS, YYNGEE. Here the CDR3 reads CASSASSGNTIYF. The CDR3 DNA sequence: TGTGCCAGCAGCGCTTCCTCTGGAAACACCATATATTTT.

This clone occurred once. The genes are TRBV5-5 and TRBJ2-7, with a possible D match to TRBD2 (5 bases). Germline loops: CDR1 SGHKS, CDR2 YYEKEE (reference sequence). The ends were cut back, 0 bases at V and 4 bases at J, with 11 bases in the middle. The CDR3 has 14 amino acids. DNA of the CDR3: TGTGCCAGCAGCTTGGGTCCGGGGTCGTACGAGCAGTACTTC. It is translated as CASSLGPGSYEQYF.

The DNA of the CDR3 is TGTGCCAGCGCCTCGGGACACTTGAACACTGAAGCTTTCTTT. It is translated as CASASGHLNTEAFF. The rearrangement uses TRBV5-6 and TRBJ1-1, with TRBD1 as a possible D gene (6 bases). CDR3 length: 14 residues. The V gene's germline CDR1 is SGHDT and CDR2 YYEEEE. Trimming cost V 7 bases and J 0 bases, with 13 bases left between them. Looking up the rest from reference TRBV5-6 and TRBJ1-1 gives the full variable domain: DAGVTQSPTHLIKTRGQQVTLRCSPKSGHDTVSWYQQALGQGPQFIFQYYEEEERQRGNFPDRFSGHQFPNYSSELNVNALLLGDSALYLCASASGHLNTEAFFGQGTRLTVV.

The chain uses TRBV11-2 and TRBJ2-2, with 8 bases fitting TRBD2. V was pared by 1 base and J by 2 bases, with 3 bases of the junction left unmatched. CDR1 is SGHAT and CDR2 is FQNNGV in the germline V gene. The CDR3 contains 16 residues. CDR3 sequence: CASSLARGGNTGELFF. The CDR3 region has the DNA TGTGCCAGCAGCTTAGCACGGGGGGGCAACACCGGGGAGCTGTTTTTT.

The sample holds one count of this clone. This chain links TRBV29-1 with TRBJ2-1, with unresolved D. V was clipped by 0 bases and J by 4 bases, with 10 bases between them. The CDR3 is 14 amino acids. Germline CDR1 is SQVTM and CDR2 is ANQGSEA. The CDR3 region is CSVEEATNYNEQFF. The CDR3 DNA is TGCAGCGTTGAAGAGGCAACAAATTACAATGAGCAGTTCTTC.

In this sample, this clone turned up a few times. The chain has TRBV4-1 and TRBJ1-1; D perhaps matches TRBD1 (5 bases). With 0 bases removed from V and 3 bases from J, the gap between germline ends came to 14 bases. This CDR3 comprises 16 residues. CDR1 and CDR2 (germline): MGHRA, YSYEKL. For the CDR3, the DNA is TGCGCCAGCAGCCAAGAAGGCGCAGGGAGGGACACTGAAGCTTTCTTT. Amino acid sequence: CASSQEGAGRDTEAFF.

The rearrangement uses TRBV9 and TRBJ1-4; D uncertain. The germline V and J ends were trimmed by 0 bases and 3 bases, with 9 bases remaining between them. CDR1 is SGDLS, CDR2 YYNGEE, per germline. The CDR3 consists of 15 residues. CDR3 amino acids: CASSVGRTPNEKLFF. Written as DNA, the CDR3 is TGTGCCAGCAGCGTAGGACGGACTCCTAATGAAAAACTGTTTTTT.

V is TRBV7-9 and J is TRBJ2-2, with TRBD2 as a possible D gene (6 bases). Germline V gene data show CDR1 as SEHNR and CDR2 as FQNEAQ (reference sequence). CDR3 size: 16 residues. V was shortened by 5 bases and J by 2 bases, with 15 bases between the two germline ends. CDR3 in amino acids: CASSPPGEGNTGELFF. The CDR3 DNA reads TGTGCCAGCAGCCCCCCGGGAGAGGGTAACACCGGGGAGCTGTTTTTT.

The chain joins TRBV15 to TRBJ2-5; no clear D. The CDR3 spans 13 residues. V was pared by 0 bases and J by 13 bases, with 15 bases between. CDR1 LNHNV and CDR2 YYDKDF come from the germline V gene (reference sequence). CDR3 sequence: CATSREMRSLPYF. CDR3 in DNA: TGTGCCACCAGCAGAGAAATGAGGAGCCTTCCGTACTTC.